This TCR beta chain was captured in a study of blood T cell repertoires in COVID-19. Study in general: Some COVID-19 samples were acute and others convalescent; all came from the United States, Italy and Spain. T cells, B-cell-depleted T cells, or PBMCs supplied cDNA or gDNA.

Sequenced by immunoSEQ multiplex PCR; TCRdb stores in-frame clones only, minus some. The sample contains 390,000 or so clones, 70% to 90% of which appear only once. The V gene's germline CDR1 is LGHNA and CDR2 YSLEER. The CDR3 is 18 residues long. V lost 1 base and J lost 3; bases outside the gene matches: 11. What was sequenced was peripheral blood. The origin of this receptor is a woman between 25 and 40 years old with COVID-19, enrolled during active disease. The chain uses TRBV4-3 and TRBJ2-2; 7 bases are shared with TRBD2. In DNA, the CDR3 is TGCGCCAGCAGCCAAGTTCCTAGGGCTAGCGGCTACACCGGGGAGCTGTTTTTT. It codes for CASSQVPRASGYTGELFF.